Following are 18 T cell receptor beta chains from one sample sequenced in a study of PD-L1 blockade in urothelial cancer. The method was immunoSEQ multiplex PCR; TCRdb's version includes in-frame clones alone and lacks a portion of them. The profile shows 120,000 or so clones, about 82% of them singletons. The time point here: peripheral blood 6 weeks after treatment start. Sequenced here: PBMCs, sampled around atezolizumab (anti-PD-L1) treatment. The receptors derive from a man aged 45-60 years with urothelial cancer.

This chain uses TRBV7-9 with TRBJ1-5; a weak D match, TRBD1 (5 bases). The V gene lost 4 bases and the J gene lost 6 bases, with 10 bases spanning the gap. From germline, CDR1 is SEHNR and CDR2 FQNEAQ (reference sequence). The CDR3 totals 13 residues. In DNA, the CDR3 is TGTGCCAGCAGCTCGGGGGGGGGTCAGCCCCAGCATTTT. Its protein is CASSSGGGQPQHF.

The J gene is TRBJ2-4, the V gene TRBV11-2; D is possibly TRBD2 (6 bases). V lost 6 bases to trimming and J lost 8 bases, with 14 bases between them. The germline gives CDR1 SGHAT, CDR2 FQNNGV. The CDR3 length is 13 residues. The CDR3 nucleotides are TGTGCCAGCAGAAAATTGGGCGGGGACATTCAGTACTTC. It yields the protein CASRKLGGDIQYF. The full variable domain, completed using reference TRBV11-2 and TRBJ2-4, is EAGVAQSPRYKIIEKRQSVAFWCNPISGHATLYWYQQILGQGPKLLIQFQNNGVVDDSQLPKDRFSAERLKGVDSTLKIQPAKLEDSAVYLCASRKLGGDIQYFGAGTRLSVL.

The J gene is TRBJ2-3, the V gene TRBV28; 7 bases align to TRBD2. CDR3 size: 12 residues. V lost 4 bases to trimming and J lost 9 bases; unmatched junction nucleotides: 4. Germline V lookup: CDR1 MDHEN, CDR2 SYDVKM. CDR3 in DNA: TGTGCCAGCAGTTCTTGGGAGGGGACGCAGTATTTT. It is translated as CASSSWEGTQYF.

Only a few counts were recorded for this clone. The chain recombines TRBV11-2 with TRBJ2-5; D not resolved. CDR3 length equals 14 residues. The ends were cut back, 0 bases at V and 2 bases at J, with 7 bases in the middle. Per the germline V gene, CDR1 is SGHAT and CDR2 is FQNNGV. CDR3 nucleotides: TGTGCCAGCAGCTTAGATCTCCTTCAAGAGACCCAGTACTTC. This sequence encodes CASSLDLLQETQYF.

The CDR3 coding sequence is TGTGCCAGCAGCATCATGACAGGAGCAAAACAAGAGACCCAGTACTTC. Amino acid sequence: CASSIMTGAKQETQYF. The rearrangement links TRBV7-2 to TRBJ2-5, with TRBD1 as a possible D gene (6 bases). The V gene's germline CDR1 is SGHTA and CDR2 FQGNSA. The V and J ends lost 5 bases and 2 bases respectively, with 18 bases between them. The length of the CDR3 is 16 residues.

This chain uses TRBV6-1 with TRBJ1-3, with D hard to call. The CDR3 is 14 amino acids. CDR1 is MNHNS, CDR2 SASEGT, per germline. V lost 4 bases to trimming and J lost 0 bases, with 7 bases between them. The CDR3 loop is CASSVAYSGNTIYF. CDR3 DNA sequence: TGTGCCAGCAGTGTCGCCTACTCTGGAAACACCATATATTTT.

The chain joins TRBV11-1 to TRBJ2-1, with unresolved D. Trimming took off 3 bases at V and 0 bases at J, with 9 bases between the two ends. Germline V lookup: CDR1 SGHAT, CDR2 FQDESV (reference sequence). The CDR3 contains 15 residues. The CDR3 region is CASSFESSSYNEQFF. CDR3 nucleotide sequence: TGTGCCAGCAGCTTTGAATCCAGCTCCTACAATGAGCAGTTCTTC. The full variable domain, completed using reference TRBV11-1 and TRBJ2-1, is EAEVAQSPRYKITEKSQAVAFWCDPISGHATLYWYRQILGQGPELLVQFQDESVVDDSQLPKDRFSAERLKGVDSTLKIQPAELGDSAMYLCASSFESSSYNEQFFGPGTRLTVL.

The chain joins TRBV27 to TRBJ1-1, with D perhaps TRBD1 (5 bases). Germline V CDR1 and CDR2: MNHEY, SMNVEV (reference sequence). The length of the CDR3 is 14 residues. Trimming took 3 bases from V and 6 from J, leaving 14 bases between them. CDR3 residues: CASSFSARAPEAFF. CDR3 DNA: TGTGCCAGCAGTTTCTCCGCCAGGGCTCCTGAAGCTTTCTTT.

This clone was counted once. V is TRBV5-1 and J is TRBJ1-3; D may be TRBD1 (5 bases). The ends were cut back, 4 bases at V and 2 bases at J, with 16 bases in the middle. Germline loops: CDR1 SGHRS, CDR2 YFSETQ. The CDR3 is 16 amino acids. Here the CDR3 DNA reads TGCGCCAGCAGCCCCGAGGGGAGGAGAACTGGAAACACCATATATTTT. Amino acid sequence: CASSPEGRRTGNTIYF. Filled out from reference TRBV5-1 and TRBJ1-3, the complete variable domain reads KAGVTQTPRYLIKTRGQQVTLSCSPISGHRSVSWYQQTPGQGLQFLFEYFSETQRNKGNFPGRFSGRQFSNSRSEMNVSTLELGDSALYLCASSPEGRRTGNTIYFGEGSWLTVV.

The chain combines TRBV4-2 with TRBJ2-3; a weak D match, TRBD2 (5 bases). With 0 bases removed from V and 5 bases from J, the gap between germline ends came to 9 bases. This CDR3 has 14 residues. In germline, CDR1 is LGHNA, CDR2 YNFKEQ. CDR3 amino acids: CASSQERAEDTQYF. The CDR3 nucleotides read TGTGCCAGCAGCCAAGAAAGAGCGGAAGATACGCAGTATTTT.

The chain joins TRBV6-4 to TRBJ2-2; 8 bases match TRBD1. The CDR3 is 17 amino acids. Germline loops: CDR1 MRHNA, CDR2 SNTAGT. The junction had 9 bases not matched to a gene; V was cut back by 3 bases and J by 3 bases. The CDR3 sequence: CASSEGGTGGHTGELFF. In DNA, the CDR3 is TGTGCCAGCAGTGAAGGTGGTACAGGGGGACACACCGGGGAGCTGTTTTTT.

The V call is TRBV27, the J call TRBJ2-5, with 7 nucleotides matching TRBD2. The trim removed 6 bases at V and 7 bases at J, leaving 5 bases unmatched. This CDR3 has 12 residues. Germline loops: CDR1 MNHEY, CDR2 SMNVEV (reference sequence). The CDR3, as DNA: TGTGCCAGCAGCATTCCGGGAGGGACCCAGTACTTC. It specifies CASSIPGGTQYF.

This clone was observed a single time. This chain links TRBV6-1 with TRBJ2-1; no clear D. V was shortened by 0 bases and J by 0 bases, with 9 bases between the two germline ends. CDR3 length: 16 amino acids. Germline loops: CDR1 MNHNS, CDR2 SASEGT. CDR3 coding DNA: TGTGCCAGCAGTGAAGCAAGCGCGAGCTCCTACAATGAGCAGTTCTTC. This translates into CASSEASASSYNEQFF.

V is TRBV27 and J is TRBJ2-7, with 10 positions matching TRBD2. Germline values: CDR1 MNHEY, CDR2 SMNVEV (reference sequence). This CDR3 contains 16 residues. The CDR3 bases are TGTGCCAGCAGACCTAGGTCGGGGCTAGCGGGAGTACCCCACACAGTC. It translates to CASRPRSGLAGVPHTV.

The chain carries TRBV20-1 and TRBJ2-3; the D is unclear. Germline CDR1 is DFQATT and CDR2 is SNEGSKA (reference sequence). CDR3 length: 11 residues. Trimming took off 2 bases at V and 5 bases at J, with 5 bases between the two ends. CDR3 sequence reads: CSARSLDTQYF. For the CDR3, the DNA is TGCAGTGCTAGAAGCTTAGATACGCAGTATTTT.

V is TRBV5-5 and J is TRBJ2-3, with 7 bases lining up with TRBD1. Germline trimming cut 4 bases from V and 3 bases from J; bases unmatched to any gene: 8. Per germline, CDR1 SGHKS and CDR2 YYEKEE (reference sequence). The CDR3 sequence is 15 residues long. The CDR3 is CASSDLQGRTDTQYF. CDR3 DNA: TGTGCCAGCAGCGACTTACAGGGGCGGACAGATACGCAGTATTTT.

This clone was recorded only once. The chain combines TRBV6-1 with TRBJ1-5; 7 bases map to TRBD1. V lost 6 bases to trimming and J lost 10 bases; unmatched junction nucleotides: 15. CDR3 length: 15 amino acids. From germline, CDR1 is MNHNS and CDR2 SASEGT. This CDR3 reads CASRSRDRLISPQHF. The CDR3 bases are TGTGCCAGCAGAAGCCGGGACAGACTAATCAGCCCCCAGCATTTT.

The rearrangement joins TRBV6-6 to TRBJ1-6; 7 positions agree with TRBD1. The CDR3 runs 16 residues. The trim removed 2 bases at V and 10 bases at J, leaving 11 bases unmatched. Germline assignment: CDR1 MNHNY and CDR2 SVGAGI (reference sequence). The CDR3 reads CASSYPLGQRNSPLHF. The CDR3 DNA reads TGTGCCAGCAGTTACCCCTTGGGACAGAGAAACTCACCCCTCCACTTT.